Shown below are 27 T cell receptor delta chains from a single sample sequenced in a study of γδ T cells in repeated Plasmodium falciparum infection. Vgamma9/Vdelta2+ and Vdelta2-negative gammadelta T cells were flow-sorted from PBMC for bulk sequencing. TCRdb fed the multiplex PCR reads to CATT. This table holds around 52,000 delta-chain clones, around 1.8% found once. Sequenced input: gamma-delta T cells from blood. The receptors were sampled from a pool of human donors (malaria-infected and uninfected, not separated).

This chain uses TRDV1 with TRDJ1; 13 bases align to TRDD3. No J segment appears in TCRdb, so it was assigned here by matching the sequence to germline. The CDR3 is made up of 20 amino acids. V lost 5 bases and J lost 3; bases outside the gene matches: 18. Germline-derived CDR1 and CDR2 are TSWWSYY and QGS. The CDR3 region has the DNA TGTGCTCTTGGGCTAACCTTCCTACCCGTACTGGGGGATACGGCCGATAAACTCATCTTT. It encodes CALGLTFLPVLGDTADKLIF.

This clone has a count of ten or more. A far larger clone is a single base away, which makes a read error likely. In the same sample, other DNA sequences code for this CDR3. V is TRDV1 and J is TRDJ1; TRDD3 aligns across 10 bases. The CDR3 is 20 residues long. CDR1 is TSWWSYY and CDR2 is QGS in the germline V gene. V was clipped by 3 bases and J by 1 base; unmatched bases: 17. In DNA form, the CDR3 reads TGTGCTCTTGGGGAGCTTTTCTTCCTACGGGGGATACGATCCACCGATAAACTCATCTTT. Protein sequence: CALGELFFLRGIRSTDKLIF.

This clone was detected only a few times. Translating this DNA gives a protein that differs at residue 17 from the TCRdb one, which belongs to a much larger clone; a read error is likely, and the protein shown is this translation. A V gene of TRDV2 was called, but no J gene was assigned; TRDD3, the D gene given by the table, was not confirmed from the DNA. CDR1 GEAIGNYY and CDR2 EKD come from the germline V gene. The CDR3 covers 19 residues. The CDR3 spells CACDTGMGDTDSYTDKPIF. CDR3 sequence (DNA): TGTGCCTGTGACACCGGGATGGGGGATACGGATTCGTACACCGATAAACCCATCTTT.

This clone was picked up a small number of times. This likely traces to a read error, being one base from a far larger clone. The same CDR3 arises from other DNA sequences in this sample as well. The V gene is TRDV1; the J gene was not called; TRDD3, the D gene given by the table, was not confirmed from the DNA. The CDR3 is 22 amino acids. The germline gives CDR1 TSWWSYY, CDR2 QGS. CDR3 DNA sequence: TGTGCTCTTGGGGAACCTCGGAGAAGAGATACGCGGACACCATTCCACAGCGACAAAGTCATCTTT. It encodes CALGEPRRRDTRTPFHSDKVIF.

Details on this clone: TCRdb lists the protein of a much larger clone for this DNA, which differs at residue 4, so this is likely a read error; the protein given here is translated from the DNA itself. J is TRDJ1 and V is TRDV2; 10 bases map to TRDD3. TCRdb offers no J gene call, so here the DNA was matched to germline to obtain one. J gave up 0 bases and V 5 bases, and 11 bases lay outside the gene matches. Per the germline V gene, CDR1 is GEAIGNYY and CDR2 is EKD. The CDR3 extends over 17 amino acids. In DNA form, the CDR3 reads TGTGCCTGTGTTTCCCTTACTGGGGGATCTTACACCGATAAACTCATCTTT. Amino acid sequence: CACVSLTGGSYTDKLIF.

This clone has at least ten counts. TCRdb lists the protein of a much larger clone for this DNA, which differs at residue 11, so this is likely a read error; the protein given here is translated from the DNA itself. This chain uses TRDV1 with TRDJ1, with D perhaps TRDD2 (6 bases). The V gene's germline CDR1 is TSWWSYY and CDR2 QGS. This CDR3 has 13 residues. CDR3 sequence reads: CALFLLNTDKPIF. For the CDR3, the DNA is TGTGCTCTATTCCTATTGAACACCGATAAACCCATCTTT.

This clone occurred a few times. The likely explanation is a read error, given a far larger clone one base away. Other DNA sequences of this sample code for an identical CDR3. The V call is TRDV1, the J call TRDJ2; D gene uncertain. V shed 4 bases and J shed 3 bases, with 24 bases lying between them. Germline values: CDR1 TSWWSYY, CDR2 QGS. The CDR3 extends over 19 amino acids. CDR3 nucleotide sequence: TGTGCTCTTGGGGGGCTACGGGCCAGCACCCTAACCCTGACAGCACAACTCTTCTTT. Protein product: CALGGLRASTLTLTAQLFF.

This clone has a handful of counts. TCRdb's protein, taken from a much larger clone, differs from this DNA's translation at residue 12, likely owing to a read error; the protein displayed comes from the DNA. This chain joins TRDV2 and TRDJ2, with 8 nucleotides matching TRDD3. The CDR3 loop spans 16 amino acids. CDR1 and CDR2 (germline): GEAIGNYY, EKD. CDR3 loop: CACDTLGDPLTEQLFF. In nucleotides, the CDR3 is TGTGCCTGTGACACCCTGGGGGACCCTTTGACAGAACAACTCTTCTTT.

This clone was detected a few times. TCRdb's protein, taken from a much larger clone, differs from this DNA's translation at residue 17, likely owing to a read error; the protein displayed comes from the DNA. The CDR3 nucleotides are TGTGCTCTTGGGGAAATTAGGTCCTACCGATACTGGGGGATCCCTTACGGTAAACTCATCTTT. This sequence encodes CALGEIRSYRYWGIPYGKLIF. J is TRDJ1 and V is TRDV1, with 10 bases identical to TRDD3. TCRdb does not report a J gene; here it was assigned by matching the DNA to germline references. CDR1 is TSWWSYY, CDR2 QGS, per germline. The V gene end was trimmed by 2 bases and the J gene end by 7 bases; junction bases not matched to a gene: 25. This CDR3 is built from 21 residues.

The table lists this clone with a few counts. A read error likely explains why the TCRdb protein, taken from a much larger clone, differs from this DNA's translation at residue 6; the protein shown is translated from the DNA. V usage is TRDV1 and J usage is TRDJ1; 11 bases are shared with TRDD3. V was clipped by 1 base and J by 1 base; unmatched bases: 11. From germline, CDR1 is TSWWSYY and CDR2 QGS. This CDR3 is built from 19 residues. This chain's CDR3 is CALGEPRPTWGIRTDKLIF. The CDR3 DNA is TGTGCTCTTGGGGAACCCCGTCCTACATGGGGGATACGCACCGATAAACTCATCTTT.

This clone was seen a handful of times. TCRdb shows a much larger clone's protein in place of this DNA's translation, and the two differ at residue 8, likely through a read error; the protein shown is translated from the DNA. The chain carries TRDV1 and TRDJ4, with D unclear. Here the J gene came from matching the DNA to germline, since TCRdb omits it. Germline CDR1 is TSWWSYY and CDR2 is QGS. Trimming removed 2 bases at V and 3 bases at J, with 37 bases between. The CDR3 runs to 22 residues. CDR3 sequence: CALGESRSSSNHLLSQEGPLIF. The CDR3 DNA reads TGTGCTCTTGGGGAATCAAGGTCGTCCTCAAACCATCTACTTTCCCAGGAAGGACCCCTGATCTTT.

This clone was counted ten times or more. A read error likely explains why the TCRdb protein, taken from a much larger clone, differs from this DNA's translation at residue 13; the protein shown is translated from the DNA. The chain has TRDV1 and TRDJ1, with D hard to call. Matching the DNA to germline supplied the J gene, which TCRdb does not give. Trimming pared 3 bases from V and 7 bases from J, leaving 24 bases between. The CDR3 is 17 amino acids. Germline CDR1 and CDR2: TSWWSYY and QGS. The CDR3 sequence is CALGDTFQGGYNGKLIF. In DNA, the CDR3 is TGTGCTCTTGGGGATACATTCCAGGGAGGGTACAACGGTAAACTCATCTTT.

Comments on this clone: This likely traces to a read error, being one base from a far larger clone. The same CDR3 arises from other DNA sequences in this sample as well. The J gene is TRDJ1, the V gene TRDV1; 11 bases are a match to TRDD3. The CDR3 totals 24 residues. Germline V lookup: CDR1 TSWWSYY, CDR2 QGS. Trimming took 3 bases from V and 0 from J; bases not matched to a gene: 27. The CDR3 DNA is TGTGCTCTTGGGGAGCTCAGATCCTACCTCCTTCGTACTGGGGGATATATCCACACCGATAAACTCATCTTT. This encodes CALGELRSYLLRTGGYIHTDKLIF.

This clone has ten or more counts. TCRdb's listed protein matches a much larger clone and diverges from this DNA's translation at residue 9, likely through a read error; the protein shown comes from the DNA. The rearrangement joins TRDV1 to TRDJ1; D not resolved. V lost 4 bases, J lost 0 bases, and 24 bases lay in between. Germline V CDR1 and CDR2: TSWWSYY, QGS. CDR3 length: 19 amino acids. This CDR3 reads CALGGRLKRSLRYTDKLIF. The CDR3 DNA is TGTGCTCTTGGGGGAAGACTTAAAAGGTCCCTCCGGTACACCGATAAACTCATCTTT.

This clone has more than one count but fewer than ten. TCRdb's protein for this DNA is that of a much larger clone and differs from the translation at residue 8, likely a read error; the protein shown is the DNA translation. V usage is TRDV1 and J usage is TRDJ1, with 10 bases lining up with TRDD3. This CDR3 contains 20 residues. Germline CDR1 TSWWSYY, CDR2 QGS. The CDR3 bases are TGTGCTCTTGGGGAACTCTCATTTACTGGGGGATCCCTGTACACCGATAAACTCATATTT. It encodes CALGELSFTGGSLYTDKLIF.

This clone was observed a few times. TCRdb's entry gives the protein of a much larger clone, which mismatches this DNA's translation at residue 7, likely from a read error; the protein reported here is translated from the DNA. The rearrangement uses TRDV1 and TRDJ1; 13 bases match TRDD3. The J gene, missing from TCRdb, was assigned here through DNA to germline matching. The junction had 27 bases not matched to a gene; V was cut back by 4 bases and J by 1 base. This CDR3 comprises 24 residues. Germline CDR1 is TSWWSYY and CDR2 is QGS. CDR3 residues: CALGGAPYRALGDTRNGPTDKLIF. CDR3 bases: TGTGCTCTTGGGGGAGCCCCGTATCGGGCACTGGGGGATACGCGCAATGGACCCACCGATAAACTCATCTTT.

As for this clone: The mismatch at residue 12 between this DNA's translation and the TCRdb protein of a much larger clone likely reflects a read error; the protein shown is translated from the DNA. This chain joins TRDV1 and TRDJ1; 10 bases line up with TRDD3. The J gene, not given by TCRdb, was assigned here from a germline match of the nucleotide sequence. Looked up from germline, CDR1 is TSWWSYY and CDR2 is QGS. With 5 bases clipped from V and 0 bases from J, the junction kept 12 bases outside the gene matches. This CDR3 spans 18 amino acids. CDR3 coding DNA: TGTGCTCTTGGGACCCACCTGGGGGATAAGTATGACACCGATAAACTCATCTTT. Its translation: CALGTHLGDKYDTDKLIF.

A note on this clone: The protein held in TCRdb is that of a much larger clone and does not match this DNA's translation at residue 18, likely because of a read error; the protein shown is translated from the DNA. The chain is built from TRDV2 and TRDJ1; 10 nucleotides agree with TRDD3. CDR3 length: 20 amino acids. Germline V gene sequence: CDR1 GEAIGNYY, CDR2 EKD. CDR3: CACDTEDRLTGGLYTDKPIF. CDR3 in DNA: TGTGCCTGTGACACCGAAGACAGGTTGACTGGGGGATTGTACACCGATAAACCCATCTTT.

This clone was seen many times. The V and J genes are TRDV1 and TRDJ1; D remains unclear. Germline values: CDR1 TSWWSYY, CDR2 QGS. The CDR3 loop spans 22 amino acids. V lost 2 bases to trimming and J lost 3 bases, with 34 bases between them. The CDR3 DNA sequence: TGTGCTCTTGGGGAAGTTGTGTGGTTCCCCCCACTTAGGGGCCCTGGCGCCGATAAACTCATCTTT. Protein sequence: CALGEVVWFPPLRGPGADKLIF.

About this clone: The protein in TCRdb stems from a much larger clone and differs at residue 12 from this DNA's translation, likely a read error; here the protein is translated from the DNA. In DNA, the CDR3 is TGTGCCTGTCGGGGGTACCGACCGTACTGGGGGACACGGGTGCGAGATAAACTCATCTTT. Translation gives CACRGYRPYWGTRVRDKLIF. The chain couples TRDV3 to TRDJ1; 9 bases line up with TRDD3. TCRdb lists no J gene, so it was determined here by aligning the DNA to germline. CDR1 and CDR2 from the germline V gene are TVYSNPD and GDNSRS (reference sequence). The CDR3 runs to 20 residues. Trimming at V came to 4 bases and at J to 5 bases, leaving 29 bases not matched to a gene.

About this clone itself: Other DNA sequences within the sample encode an identical CDR3. This sequence joins TRAV29/DV5 and TRDJ1; D is perhaps TRDD3 (10 bases). Assignment of the J gene here rests on matching the DNA to germline, because TCRdb gives none. V shed 0 bases and J shed 0 bases, with 39 bases lying between them. CDR3 length: 24 amino acids. Germline CDR1 and CDR2: NSMFDY and ISSIKDK. CDR3 DNA sequence: TGTGCAGCAAGCGGTAAGCCGGCCTTCCTACGAGGGCTGGGGGATAGGAGGTACACCGATAAACTCATCTTT. This sequence encodes CAASGKPAFLRGLGDRRYTDKLIF.

This clone was picked up a small number of times. TCRdb's protein, taken from a much larger clone, differs from this DNA's translation at residue 6, likely owing to a read error; the protein displayed comes from the DNA. Written as DNA, the CDR3 is TGTGCTCTTGGGGAATCTTTCAGCTGGGGGATATATTCCCTGTACACCGATAAACTCATCTTT. Protein: CALGESFSWGIYSLYTDKLIF. The chain recombines TRDV1 with TRDJ1, with TRDD3 matching 10 bases. Germline assignment: CDR1 TSWWSYY and CDR2 QGS. With 2 bases clipped from V and 0 bases from J, the junction kept 18 bases outside the gene matches. The CDR3 spans 21 residues.

This clone has more than one count but fewer than ten. The protein TCRdb lists belongs to a much larger clone and differs from this DNA's translation at residue 14, which points to a read error; the protein shown is made from the DNA. V usage is TRDV1 and J usage is TRDJ1; D tentatively fits TRDD2 or TRDD3 (8 bases each). CDR3 length: 23 amino acids. The germline CDR1 and CDR2 sequences are TSWWSYY and QGS. CDR3 coding DNA: TGTGCTCTTGGAGAACTCACCTTCCTAATTTCACCCGTCGGTGGGGATACAGCCGATAAACTCATCTTT. Protein sequence: CALGELTFLISPVGGDTADKLIF.

A few counts support this clone. The CDR3 here is CACDTEEEGTDKLIF. The CDR3 DNA is TGTGCCTGTGACACCGAGGAAGAGGGCACCGATAAACTCATCTTT. The chain carries TRDV2 and TRDJ1; the D is unclear. Because TCRdb records no J gene, it was assigned here through a match of the DNA to germline. Between the trimmed V and J ends, which lost 0 bases and 1 base, there was a span of 11 bases. This CDR3 region has 15 residues. Germline CDR1 is GEAIGNYY and CDR2 is EKD.

Remarks on this clone: It is likely a read error: a sequence one base away is far more abundant. The sample holds other DNA sequences that translate to the same CDR3. The genes are TRDV1 and TRDJ1, with D perhaps matching TRDD3 (6 bases). V shed 2 bases and J shed 0 bases, with 37 bases lying between them. The CDR3 length is 24 residues. CDR1 and CDR2 from the germline V gene are TSWWSYY and QGS. CDR3 in DNA: TGTGCTCTTGGGGAAAACCAACTTTTTTGGGCTACCTGGGGTTTCCTGTCGTACACCGATAAACTCATCTTT. It is translated as CALGENQLFWATWGFLSYTDKLIF.

This clone has ten or more counts. This DNA translates differently at residue 12 from the TCRdb protein, which is that of a much larger clone; a read error is likely, and the protein shown is the DNA's own translation. This chain links TRDV1 with TRDJ1, with 7 nucleotides matching TRDD3. The V gene's germline CDR1 is TSWWSYY and CDR2 QGS. The V gene end was trimmed by 2 bases and the J gene end by 1 base; junction bases not matched to a gene: 16. The CDR3 loop spans 19 amino acids. The CDR3 nucleotides read TGTGCTCTTGGGGAATCGCCAATCGGGGGGGATGCATCCACCGATAAACTCATCTTT. It codes for CALGESPIGGDASTDKLIF.

In the case of this clone: A far larger clone differs by one base, so this is likely a read error. The same CDR3 arises from other DNA sequences in this sample as well. The chain is built from TRDV1 and TRDJ1, with 7 bases identical to TRDD2. CDR1 is TSWWSYY, CDR2 QGS, per germline. The CDR3 runs to 21 residues. Here the CDR3 DNA reads TGTGCTCTCGGGGAACTTTCACTTTCCTACGTTTTCCTCCCATTCACCGATAAACTCATCTTT. Protein sequence: CALGELSLSYVFLPFTDKLIF.